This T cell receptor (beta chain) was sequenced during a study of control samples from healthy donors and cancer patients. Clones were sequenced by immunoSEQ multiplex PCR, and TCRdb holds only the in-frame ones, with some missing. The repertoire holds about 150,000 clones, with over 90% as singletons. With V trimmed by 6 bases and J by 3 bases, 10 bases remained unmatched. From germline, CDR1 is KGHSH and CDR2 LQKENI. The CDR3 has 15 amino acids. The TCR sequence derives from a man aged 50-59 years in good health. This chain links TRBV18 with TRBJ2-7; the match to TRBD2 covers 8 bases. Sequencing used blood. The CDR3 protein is CASSRLSGTLYEQYF. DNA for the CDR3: TGTGCCAGCTCGCGTCTTAGCGGGACTCTCTACGAGCAGTACTTC.